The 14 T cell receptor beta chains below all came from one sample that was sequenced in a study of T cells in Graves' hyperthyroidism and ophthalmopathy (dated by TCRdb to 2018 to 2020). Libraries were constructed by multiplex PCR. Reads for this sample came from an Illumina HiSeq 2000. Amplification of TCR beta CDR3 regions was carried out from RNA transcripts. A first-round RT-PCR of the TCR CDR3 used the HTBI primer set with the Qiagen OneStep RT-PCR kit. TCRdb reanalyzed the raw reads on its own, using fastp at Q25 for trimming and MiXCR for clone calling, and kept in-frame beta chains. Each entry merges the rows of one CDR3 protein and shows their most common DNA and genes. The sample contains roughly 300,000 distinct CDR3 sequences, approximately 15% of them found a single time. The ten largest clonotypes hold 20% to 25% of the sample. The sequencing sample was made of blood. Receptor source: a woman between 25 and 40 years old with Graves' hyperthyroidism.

CDR3 protein: CSASGHNNYGYTF. The CDR3 DNA reads TGCAGTGCTAGCGGACATAATAACTATGGCTACACCTTC. The chain links TRBV20-1 to TRBJ1-2; perhaps TRBD1 as D (5 bases). The CDR3 runs 13 residues. From germline, CDR1 is DFQATT and CDR2 SNEGSKA (reference sequence). V dropped 3 bases and J dropped 1 base, with 9 bases sitting between them.

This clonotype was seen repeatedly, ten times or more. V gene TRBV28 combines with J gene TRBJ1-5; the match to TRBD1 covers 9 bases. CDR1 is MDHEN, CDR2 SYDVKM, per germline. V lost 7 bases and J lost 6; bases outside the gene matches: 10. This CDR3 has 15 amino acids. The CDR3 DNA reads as TGTGCCAGCACCCGCGGGACAGGGATAAGTCAGCCCCAGCATTTT. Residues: CASTRGTGISQPQHF. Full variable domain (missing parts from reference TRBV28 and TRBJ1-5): DVKVTQSSRYLVKRTGEKVFLECVQDMDHENMFWYRQDPGLGLRLIYFSYDVKMKEKGDIPEGYSVSREKKERFSLILESASTNQTSMYLCASTRGTGISQPQHFGDGTRLSIL.

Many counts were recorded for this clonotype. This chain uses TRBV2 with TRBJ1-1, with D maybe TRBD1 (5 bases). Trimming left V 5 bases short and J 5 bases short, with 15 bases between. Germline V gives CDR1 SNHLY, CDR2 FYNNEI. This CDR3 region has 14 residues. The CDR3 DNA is TGTGCCAGCAGTCCCGGGACTCCCCAAACTGAAGCTTTCTTT. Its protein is CASSPGTPQTEAFF.

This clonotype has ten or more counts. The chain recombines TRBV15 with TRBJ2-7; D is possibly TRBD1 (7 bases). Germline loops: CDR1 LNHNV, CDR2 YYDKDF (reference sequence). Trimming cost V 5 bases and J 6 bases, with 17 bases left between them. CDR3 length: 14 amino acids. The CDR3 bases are TGTGCCACCAGCGGCAGGGGGGACGTCTTCGAGCAGTACTTC. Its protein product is CATSGRGDVFEQYF.

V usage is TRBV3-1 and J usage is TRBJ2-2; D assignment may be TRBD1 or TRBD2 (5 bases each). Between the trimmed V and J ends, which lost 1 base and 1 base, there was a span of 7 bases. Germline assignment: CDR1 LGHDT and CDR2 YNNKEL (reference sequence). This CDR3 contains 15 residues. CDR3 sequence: CASSQGDGNTGELFF. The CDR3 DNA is TGTGCCAGCAGCCAAGGGGACGGGAACACCGGGGAGCTGTTTTTT.

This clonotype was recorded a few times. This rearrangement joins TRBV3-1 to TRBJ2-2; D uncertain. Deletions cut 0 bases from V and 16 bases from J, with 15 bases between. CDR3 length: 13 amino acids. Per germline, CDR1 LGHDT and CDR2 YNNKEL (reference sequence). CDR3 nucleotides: TGTGCCAGCAGCCAAGATCGACACAGTGGTTGGTTTTTT. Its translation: CASSQDRHSGWFF.

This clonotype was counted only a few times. The CDR3 DNA reads TGCGCCAGCAGCCAGCAAGATACGCAGTATTTT. Protein product: CASSQQDTQYF. The chain joins TRBV5-1 to TRBJ2-3; D unresolved. The CDR3 sequence is 11 residues long. The V and J ends lost 4 bases and 5 bases respectively, with 5 bases between them. The germline V gene has CDR1 SGHRS and CDR2 YFSETQ.

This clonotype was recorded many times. DNA for the CDR3: TGCAGTGCTAGAGATGGGACTAGCGGGAGGGCCCTGGAGACCCAGTACTTC. Residues: CSARDGTSGRALETQYF. This chain links TRBV20-1 with TRBJ2-5, with 16 nucleotides matching TRBD2. The CDR3 extends over 17 amino acids. Germline trimming cut 0 bases from V and 5 bases from J; bases unmatched to any gene: 6. Per germline, CDR1 DFQATT and CDR2 SNEGSKA (reference sequence).

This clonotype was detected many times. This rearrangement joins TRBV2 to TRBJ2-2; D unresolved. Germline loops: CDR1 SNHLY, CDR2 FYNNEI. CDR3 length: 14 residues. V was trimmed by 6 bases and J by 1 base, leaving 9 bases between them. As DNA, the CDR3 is TGTGCCAGCAGGGCAGAGGAGAACACCGGGGAGCTGTTTTTT. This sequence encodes CASRAEENTGELFF. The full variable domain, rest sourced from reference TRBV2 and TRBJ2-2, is EPEVTQTPSHQVTQMGQEVILRCVPISNHLYFYWYRQILGQKVEFLVSFYNNEISEKSEIFDDQFSVERPDGSNFTLKIRSTKLEDSAMYFCASRAEENTGELFFGEGSRLTVL.

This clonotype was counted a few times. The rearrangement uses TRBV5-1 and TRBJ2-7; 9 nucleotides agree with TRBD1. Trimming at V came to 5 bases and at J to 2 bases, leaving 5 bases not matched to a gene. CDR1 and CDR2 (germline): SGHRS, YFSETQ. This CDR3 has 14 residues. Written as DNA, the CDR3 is TGCGCCAGCAGGATGGGGACAGGGCCCTACGAGCAGTACTTC. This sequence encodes CASRMGTGPYEQYF.

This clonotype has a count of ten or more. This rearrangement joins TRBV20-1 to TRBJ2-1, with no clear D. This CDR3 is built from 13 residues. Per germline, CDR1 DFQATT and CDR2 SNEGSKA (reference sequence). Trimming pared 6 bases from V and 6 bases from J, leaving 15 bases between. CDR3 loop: CSAGRDAANEQFF. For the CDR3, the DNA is TGCAGTGCCGGGCGAGACGCCGCCAATGAGCAGTTCTTC.

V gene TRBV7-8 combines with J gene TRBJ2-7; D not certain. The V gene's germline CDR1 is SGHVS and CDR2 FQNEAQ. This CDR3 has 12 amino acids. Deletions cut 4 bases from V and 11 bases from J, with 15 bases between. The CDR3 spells CASSYREVKKYF. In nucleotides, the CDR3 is TGTGCCAGCAGCTACCGAGAGGTAAAGAAGTACTTC.

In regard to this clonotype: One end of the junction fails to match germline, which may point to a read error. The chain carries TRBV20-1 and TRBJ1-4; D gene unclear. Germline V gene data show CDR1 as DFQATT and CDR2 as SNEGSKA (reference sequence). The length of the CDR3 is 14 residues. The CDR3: CSASLDATNEELFF. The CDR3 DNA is TGCAGTGCCTCCCTAGACGCAACTAATGAAGAACTGTTTTTT.

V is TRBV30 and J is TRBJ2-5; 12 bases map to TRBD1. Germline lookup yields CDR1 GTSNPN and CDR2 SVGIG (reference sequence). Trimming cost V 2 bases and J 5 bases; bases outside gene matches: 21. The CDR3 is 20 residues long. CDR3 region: CAWSIGTGGLSGRARETQYF. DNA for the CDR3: TGTGCCTGGAGTATCGGGACAGGGGGCCTGAGCGGGAGGGCCAGGGAGACCCAGTACTTC.